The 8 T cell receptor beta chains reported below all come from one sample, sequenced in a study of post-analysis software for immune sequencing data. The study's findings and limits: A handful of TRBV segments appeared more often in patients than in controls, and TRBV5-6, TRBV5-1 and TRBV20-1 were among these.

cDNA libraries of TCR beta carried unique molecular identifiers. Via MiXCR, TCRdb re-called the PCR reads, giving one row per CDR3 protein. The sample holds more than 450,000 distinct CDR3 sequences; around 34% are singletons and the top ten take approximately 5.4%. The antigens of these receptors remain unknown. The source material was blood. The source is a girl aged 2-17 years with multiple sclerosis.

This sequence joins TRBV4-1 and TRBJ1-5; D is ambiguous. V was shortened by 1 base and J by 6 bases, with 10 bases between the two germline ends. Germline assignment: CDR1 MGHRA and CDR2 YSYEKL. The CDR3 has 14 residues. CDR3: CASSQVGRVQPQHF. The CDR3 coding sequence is TGCGCCAGCAGCCAAGTAGGGCGGGTTCAGCCCCAGCATTTT.

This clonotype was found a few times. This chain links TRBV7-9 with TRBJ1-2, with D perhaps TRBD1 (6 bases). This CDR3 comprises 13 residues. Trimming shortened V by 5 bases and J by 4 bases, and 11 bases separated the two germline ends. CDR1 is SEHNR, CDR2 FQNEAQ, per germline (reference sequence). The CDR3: CASSHRGAYGYTF. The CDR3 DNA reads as TGTGCCAGCAGCCATAGGGGGGCCTATGGCTACACCTTC.

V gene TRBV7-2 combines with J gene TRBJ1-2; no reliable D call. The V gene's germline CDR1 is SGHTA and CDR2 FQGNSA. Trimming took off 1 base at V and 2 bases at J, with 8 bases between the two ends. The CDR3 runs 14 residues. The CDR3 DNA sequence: TGTGCCAGCAGCTTAGTGCGGCAGAACTATGGCTACACCTTC. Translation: CASSLVRQNYGYTF.

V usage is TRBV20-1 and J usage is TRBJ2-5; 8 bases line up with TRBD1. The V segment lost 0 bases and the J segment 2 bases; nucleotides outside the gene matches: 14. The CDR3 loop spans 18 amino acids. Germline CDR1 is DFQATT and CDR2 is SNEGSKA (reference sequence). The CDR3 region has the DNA TGCAGTGCTAGAGACCCCACAGGGGGTATATCGCCGCAAGAGACCCAGTACTTC. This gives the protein CSARDPTGGISPQETQYF.

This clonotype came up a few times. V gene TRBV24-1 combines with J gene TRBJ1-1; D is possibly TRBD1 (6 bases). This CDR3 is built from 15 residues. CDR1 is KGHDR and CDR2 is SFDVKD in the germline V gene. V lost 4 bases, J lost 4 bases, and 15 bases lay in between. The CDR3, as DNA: TGTGCCACCAGTGACGAACAGGGAGGAGGCACTGAAGCTTTCTTT. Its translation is CATSDEQGGGTEAFF.

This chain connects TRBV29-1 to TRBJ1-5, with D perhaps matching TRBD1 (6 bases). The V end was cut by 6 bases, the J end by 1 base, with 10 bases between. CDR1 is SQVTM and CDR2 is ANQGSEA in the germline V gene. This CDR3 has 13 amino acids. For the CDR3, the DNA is TGCAGCGTCCAACAGGGAAGCAATCAGCCCCAGCATTTT. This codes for CSVQQGSNQPQHF.

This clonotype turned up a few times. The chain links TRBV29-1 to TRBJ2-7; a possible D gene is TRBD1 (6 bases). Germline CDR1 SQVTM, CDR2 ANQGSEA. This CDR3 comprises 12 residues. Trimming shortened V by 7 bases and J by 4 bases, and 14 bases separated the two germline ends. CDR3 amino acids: CSGGQSWYEQYF. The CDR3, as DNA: TGCAGCGGTGGACAGAGCTGGTACGAGCAGTACTTC.

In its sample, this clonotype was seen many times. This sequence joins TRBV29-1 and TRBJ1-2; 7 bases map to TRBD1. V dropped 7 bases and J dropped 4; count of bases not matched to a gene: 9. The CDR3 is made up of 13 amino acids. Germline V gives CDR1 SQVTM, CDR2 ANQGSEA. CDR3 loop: CSGVTGEGYGYTF. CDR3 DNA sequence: TGCAGCGGAGTAACAGGGGAAGGCTATGGCTACACCTTC.